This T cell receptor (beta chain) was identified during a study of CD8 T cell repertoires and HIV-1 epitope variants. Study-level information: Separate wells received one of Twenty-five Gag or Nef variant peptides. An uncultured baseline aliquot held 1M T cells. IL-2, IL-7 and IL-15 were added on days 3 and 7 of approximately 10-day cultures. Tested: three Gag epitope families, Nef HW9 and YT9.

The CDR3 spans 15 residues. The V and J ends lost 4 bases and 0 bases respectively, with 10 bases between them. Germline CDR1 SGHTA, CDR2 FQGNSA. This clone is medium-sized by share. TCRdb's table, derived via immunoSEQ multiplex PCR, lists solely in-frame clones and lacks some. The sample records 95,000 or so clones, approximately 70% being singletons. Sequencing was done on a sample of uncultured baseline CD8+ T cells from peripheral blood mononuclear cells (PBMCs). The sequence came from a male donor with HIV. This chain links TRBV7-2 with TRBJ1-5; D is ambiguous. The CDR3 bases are TGTGCCAGCAGCTCGGAGGGCTATAGCAATCAGCCCCAGCATTTT. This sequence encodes CASSSEGYSNQPQHF. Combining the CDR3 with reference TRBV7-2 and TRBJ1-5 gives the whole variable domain GAGVSQSPSNKVTEKGKDVELRCDPISGHTALYWYRQSLGQGLEFLIYFQGNSAPDKSGLPSDRFSAERTGGSVSTLTIQRTQQEDSAVYLCASSSEGYSNQPQHFGDGTRLSIL.